Presented here are 8 T cell receptor beta chains from one specimen sequenced in a study of Graves' ophthalmopathy and Graves' hyperthyroidism listed by TCRdb under 2018. The instrument given in TCRdb is Illumina HiSeq 2000. For repertoire sequencing, the TCR beta CDR3 regions were amplified from RNA transcripts. The first round was an RT-PCR using HTBI primers with the Qiagen OneStep RT-PCR kit, and this first round was followed by a second-round multiplex PCR, then size selection and purification. TCRdb itself trimmed the public reads at Q25 with fastp, ran MiXCR and retained productive beta chains. CDR3 protein duplicates are merged, each entry listing the most common genes and DNA. Recorded for this sample are about 1.2 million distinct CDR3 sequences; 35% to 40% of them occurred a single time. The ten largest clones represent over 8.5% of the sample. The specimen was peripheral blood or thyroid tissue (not recorded which). The receptors stem from an adult man with Graves' hyperthyroidism.

This chain connects TRBV29-1 to TRBJ2-7, with 9 nucleotides matching TRBD1. V lost 7 bases, J lost 7 bases, and 11 bases stayed unmatched. The CDR3 length is 13 residues. The germline V gene encodes CDR1 SQVTM and CDR2 ANQGSEA. The CDR3 DNA is TGCAGCGGTATTCACGGGACAGGGCGGGAGCAGTACTTC. This codes for CSGIHGTGREQYF.

This clonotype was seen a few times. The chain uses TRBV27 and TRBJ1-5; TRBD1 matches at 8 bases. J lost 2 bases, V lost 5 bases, and 5 bases had no gene match. This CDR3 contains 15 residues. CDR1 and CDR2 (germline): MNHEY, SMNVEV (reference sequence). The CDR3 region is CASSNRTGRNQPQHF. Here the CDR3 DNA reads TGTGCCAGCAGTAACCGGACAGGGCGCAATCAGCCCCAGCATTTT.

This clonotype appeared a single time. This sequence joins TRBV7-2 and TRBJ1-5; D gene unclear. CDR3 length: 14 residues. Germline-derived CDR1 and CDR2 are SGHTA and FQGNSA. V shed 4 bases and J shed 9 bases, with 16 bases lying between them. The CDR3 protein is CASSSSSAERPQHF. Here the CDR3 DNA reads TGTGCCAGCAGCTCTTCTTCGGCAGAGCGGCCCCAGCATTTT.

V gene TRBV19 combines with J gene TRBJ1-5, with 11 bases fitting TRBD1. Germline V gene data show CDR1 as LNHDA and CDR2 as SQIVND (reference sequence). The CDR3 extends over 15 amino acids. V lost 5 bases and J lost 7; bases outside the gene matches: 7. This CDR3 is CASSPWTGGWQPQHF. In DNA form, the CDR3 reads TGTGCCAGTAGTCCTTGGACAGGGGGCTGGCAGCCCCAGCATTTT.

This clonotype was seen a few times. V usage is TRBV7-8 and J usage is TRBJ2-7; D is perhaps TRBD1 (5 bases). The germline CDR1 and CDR2 sequences are SGHVS and FQNEAQ. V shed 5 bases and J shed 0 bases, with 32 bases lying between them. The CDR3 loop spans 21 amino acids. CDR3: CASSPPGRASGFRSSSYEQYF. The CDR3, as DNA: TGTGCCAGCAGCCCCCCCGGCCGCGCTTCAGGGTTTAGATCCTCCTCCTACGAGCAGTACTTC.

This chain joins TRBV2 and TRBJ1-1; a weak D match, TRBD1 (5 bases). V was pared by 8 bases and J by 7 bases, with 20 bases between. The CDR3 is made up of 14 amino acids. Germline V lookup: CDR1 SNHLY, CDR2 FYNNEI. DNA of the CDR3: TGTGCCAGCCGGGGGGTCTTCGGCTGGGGTGAAGCTTTCTTT. It encodes CASRGVFGWGEAFF. Filled out from reference TRBV2 and TRBJ1-1, the complete variable domain reads EPEVTQTPSHQVTQMGQEVILRCVPISNHLYFYWYRQILGQKVEFLVSFYNNEISEKSEIFDDQFSVERPDGSNFTLKIRSTKLEDSAMYFCASRGVFGWGEAFFGQGTRLTVV.

This clonotype was seen repeatedly, ten times or more. CDR3 region: CASSLGGRGVYSNQPQHF. Written as DNA, the CDR3 is TGTGCCAGCAGCTTAGGAGGCAGGGGGGTCTATAGCAATCAGCCCCAGCATTTT. V and J are TRBV7-8 and TRBJ1-5; 7 bases match TRBD1. The CDR3 has 18 amino acids. In germline, CDR1 is SGHVS, CDR2 FQNEAQ. V lost 1 base and J lost 0; bases outside the gene matches: 9.

The gene calls are TRBV20-1 and TRBJ2-5, with 8 bases that match TRBD1. Germline CDR1 reads DFQATT; CDR2 reads SNEGSKA (reference sequence). The CDR3 has 10 residues. J gave up 14 bases and V 5 bases, and 7 bases lay outside the gene matches. The CDR3 nucleotides are TGCAGTGCTGCCGGACAGGGAGGTTACTTC. Its protein product is CSAAGQGGYF.